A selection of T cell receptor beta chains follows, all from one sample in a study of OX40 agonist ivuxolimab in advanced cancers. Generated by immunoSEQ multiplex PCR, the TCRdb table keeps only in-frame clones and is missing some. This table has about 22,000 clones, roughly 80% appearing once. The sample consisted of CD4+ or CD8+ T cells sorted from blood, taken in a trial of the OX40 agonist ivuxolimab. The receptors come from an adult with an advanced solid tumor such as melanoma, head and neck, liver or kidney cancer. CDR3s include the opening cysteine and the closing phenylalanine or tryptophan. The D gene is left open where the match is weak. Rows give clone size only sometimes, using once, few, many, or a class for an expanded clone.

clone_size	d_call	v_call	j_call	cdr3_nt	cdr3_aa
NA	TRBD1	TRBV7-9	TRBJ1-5	TGTGCCAGCAGCTTAGGGACAGGGCCGAACAATCAGCCCCAGCATTTT	CASSLGTGPNNQPQHF
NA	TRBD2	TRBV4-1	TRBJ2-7	TGCGCCAGCAGCCACGGCCCCGGGACTAGCGGGTCGTACGAGCAGTACTTC	CASSHGPGTSGSYEQYF
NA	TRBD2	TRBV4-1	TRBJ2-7	TGCGCCAGCAGCCAAGATCCCGCGGGAGGAACCTACGAGCAGTACTTC	CASSQDPAGGTYEQYF
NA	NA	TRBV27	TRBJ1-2	TGTGCCAGCAGTTTTGGGACAAATTATGGCTACACCTTC	CASSFGTNYGYTF
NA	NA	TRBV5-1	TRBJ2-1	TGCGCCAGCAGCCCCTTTGGAAATGAGCAGTTCTTC	CASSPFGNEQFF
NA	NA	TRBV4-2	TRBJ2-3	TGTGCCAGCAGCCAAGATTACGGGAATACAGATACGCAGTATTTT	CASSQDYGNTDTQYF
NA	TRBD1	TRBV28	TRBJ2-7	TGTGCCAGCAGTTTCCGGACAGGGTATTCGAGGGAGCAGTACTTC	CASSFRTGYSREQYF
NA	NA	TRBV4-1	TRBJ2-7	TGCGCCAGCAGCCAATTTGAGGGGGGGCTTTACGAGCAGTACTTC	CASSQFEGGLYEQYF
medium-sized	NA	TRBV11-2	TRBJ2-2	TGTGCCAGCAGCCCCACCGGAACCGGGGAGCTGTTTTTT	CASSPTGTGELFF
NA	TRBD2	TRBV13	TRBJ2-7	TGTGCCAGCAGCTCCTGGAGCGGGAGGAGGCACTACGAGCAGTACTTC	CASSSWSGRRHYEQYF
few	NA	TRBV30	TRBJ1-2	TGTGCCTGGAGTGTAGATGGGTGGGGCTACACCTTC	CAWSVDGWGYTF
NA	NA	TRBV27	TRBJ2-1	TGTGCCAGCAGCCAGATTCCCGCCGGGACTCTCAATGAGCAGTTCTTC	CASSQIPAGTLNEQFF
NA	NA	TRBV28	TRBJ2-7	TGTGCCAGCAGACCGATTGGGACCTACGAGCAGTACTTC	CASRPIGTYEQYF
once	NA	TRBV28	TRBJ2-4	TGTGCCAGCAGTTTGGGGACGCCGTTAGAATTAGCCAAAAACATTCAGTACTTC	CASSLGTPLELAKNIQYF
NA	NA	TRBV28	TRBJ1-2	TGTGCCAGCACCTTAACCACAGGCTATGGCTACACCTTC	CASTLTTGYGYTF
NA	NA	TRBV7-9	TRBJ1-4	TGTGCCAGCCCCGTGCGGGGGCAACTGTTTTTT	CASPVRGQLFF
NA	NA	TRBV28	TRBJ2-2	TGTGCCAGCAGCCCCAAGATAGAGCCCGGGGAGCTGTTTTTT	CASSPKIEPGELFF
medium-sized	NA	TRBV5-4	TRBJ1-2	TGTGCCAGCAGCTTGGTGGGGGGCTCCCTGTATGGCTACACCTTC	CASSLVGGSLYGYTF
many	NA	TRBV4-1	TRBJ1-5	TGCGCCAGCAGCCAATACGCAGGTAGCAATCAGCCCCAGCATTTT	CASSQYAGSNQPQHF
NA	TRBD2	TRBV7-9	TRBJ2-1	TGTGCCAGCGGTGCGGGAGGGTACAATGAGCAGTTCTTC	CASGAGGYNEQFF